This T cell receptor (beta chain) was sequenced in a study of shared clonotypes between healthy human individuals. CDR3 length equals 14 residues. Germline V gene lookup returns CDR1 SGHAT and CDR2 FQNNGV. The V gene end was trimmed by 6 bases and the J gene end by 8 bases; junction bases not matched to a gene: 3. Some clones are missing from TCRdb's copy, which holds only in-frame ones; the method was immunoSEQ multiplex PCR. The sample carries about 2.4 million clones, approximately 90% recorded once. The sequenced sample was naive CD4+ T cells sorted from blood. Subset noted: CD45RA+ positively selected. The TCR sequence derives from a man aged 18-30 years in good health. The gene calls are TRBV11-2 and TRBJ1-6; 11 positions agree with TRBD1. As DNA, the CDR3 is TGTGCCAGCAGACGGACAGGGGGCGATTCACCCCTCCACTTT. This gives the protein CASRRTGGDSPLHF.